The 24 T cell receptor beta chains in this list originate from one sample, sequenced in a study of cytomegalovirus exposure and HLA in healthy donors. The PCR used 60 Vbeta and 13 Jbeta primers. The protocol was immunoSEQ multiplex PCR, while the TCRdb copy is restricted to in-frame clones and leaves out a portion. Of 150,000 to 200,000 clones in the sample, around 75% were seen once. Sample: PBMCs. The receptor set was obtained from a woman aged 25 to 39 in good health and CMV-seronegative.

The rearrangement links TRBV5-1 to TRBJ1-2; D unresolved. V was pared by 0 bases and J by 4 bases, with 7 bases between. There are 13 residues in the CDR3. The germline CDR1 and CDR2 sequences are SGHRS and YFSETQ. The CDR3, as DNA: TGCGCCAGCAGCTTGGAGAGTACCTATGGCTACACCTTC. It encodes CASSLESTYGYTF.

This clone has only a few counts. CDR3 region: CASSPTGTGNSPLHF. CDR3 DNA sequence: TGTGCCAGCAGCCCCACCGGGACAGGGAATTCACCCCTCCACTTT. The chain recombines TRBV2 with TRBJ1-6, with 9 bases aligning to TRBD1. This CDR3 contains 15 residues. In germline, CDR1 is SNHLY, CDR2 FYNNEI. Trimming removed 6 bases from V and 7 bases from J; junction bases left unmatched: 7.

The chain joins TRBV7-3 to TRBJ2-6, with TRBD1 matching 9 bases. The V segment lost 0 bases and the J segment 0 bases; nucleotides outside the gene matches: 15. The CDR3 is 22 amino acids. Looked up from germline, CDR1 is SGHTA and CDR2 is FQGTGA. CDR3 coding DNA: TGTGCCAGCAGCTTAACGACATCTCCGGGACAGGGAAAAATCTCTGGGGCCAACGTCCTGACTTTC. Protein product: CASSLTTSPGQGKISGANVLTF. Complete variable domain (other parts from reference TRBV7-3 and TRBJ2-6): GAGVSQTPSNKVTEKGKYVELRCDPISGHTALYWYRQSLGQGPEFLIYFQGTGAADDSGLPNDRFFAVRPEGSVSTLKIQRTERGDSAVYLCASSLTTSPGQGKISGANVLTFGAGSRLTVL.

The gene calls are TRBV5-1 and TRBJ1-2, with D perhaps TRBD1 (6 bases). The V end lost 4 bases, the J end lost 4 bases, and 20 bases lay between the germline ends. The germline V gene encodes CDR1 SGHRS and CDR2 YFSETQ. The CDR3 sequence is 16 residues long. CDR3 amino acids: CASSPQTGRVGYGYTF. The CDR3 region has the DNA TGCGCCAGCAGCCCGCAGACAGGCAGGGTAGGCTATGGCTACACCTTC.

This sequence joins TRBV7-9 and TRBJ2-7; 9 bases agree with TRBD1. Germline CDR1 SEHNR, CDR2 FQNEAQ (reference sequence). The CDR3 is 17 amino acids. The V segment lost 1 base and the J segment 2 bases; nucleotides outside the gene matches: 9. The CDR3 loop is CASSLVDTGGLTYEQYF. The CDR3 DNA follows: TGTGCCAGCAGCTTAGTGGACACAGGGGGCCTAACCTACGAGCAGTACTTC. Variable domain in full (rest from reference TRBV7-9 and TRBJ2-7): DTGVSQNPRHKITKRGQNVTFRCDPISEHNRLYWYRQTLGQGPEFLTYFQNEAQLEKSRLLSDRFSAERPKGSFSTLEIQRTEQGDSAMYLCASSLVDTGGLTYEQYFGPGTRLTVT.

The chain combines TRBV14 with TRBJ2-1; 9 positions match TRBD2. V was clipped by 1 base and J by 5 bases; unmatched bases: 6. Germline CDR1 reads SGHDN; CDR2 reads FVKESK. The CDR3 contains 16 residues. The CDR3 DNA is TGTGCCAGCAGCCAAGCTCTAGCGGGAAAGAACAATGAGCAGTTCTTC. Amino acids: CASSQALAGKNNEQFF.

This chain links TRBV25-1 with TRBJ2-7; 10 positions agree with TRBD1. Per germline, CDR1 MGHDK and CDR2 SYGVNS. This CDR3 region has 17 residues. V gave up 2 bases and J gave up 6 bases; unmatched junction bases: 13. This CDR3 reads CASSEHPSGTGAREQYF. CDR3 DNA sequence: TGTGCCAGCAGTGAACACCCATCCGGGACAGGGGCTCGCGAGCAGTACTTC.

The CDR3: CASSQTGAGAGTQYF. The CDR3 DNA is TGTGCCAGCAGCCAAACCGGAGCGGGAGCGGGGACCCAGTACTTC. The chain employs TRBV6-6 and TRBJ2-5; 8 bases are a match to TRBD2. The trim removed 6 bases at V and 7 bases at J, leaving 13 bases unmatched. CDR1 is MNHNY and CDR2 is SVGAGI in the germline V gene (reference sequence). The CDR3 sequence is 15 residues long.

The chain joins TRBV28 to TRBJ2-5, with TRBD1 identical over 7 bases. V shed 6 bases, J shed 5 bases, and the junction held 12 bases outside the gene matches. Germline V gene data show CDR1 as MDHEN and CDR2 as SYDVKM. The CDR3 contains 15 residues. DNA for the CDR3: TGTGCCAGCAGCCGGACAGGCCCTTCGGGGGAGACCCAGTACTTC. Protein sequence: CASSRTGPSGETQYF.

This chain uses TRBV12-5 with TRBJ2-5, with D possibly matching TRBD2 (5 bases). Germline assignment: CDR1 LGHNT and CDR2 FRNRAP. The CDR3 covers 12 residues. V gave up 1 base and J gave up 13 bases, with 13 bases separating them. CDR3 region: CASGLAPGTLYF. The CDR3 DNA reads TGTGCTAGTGGTTTGGCCCCGGGAACTCTGTACTTC.

This clone showed up just a few times. The chain couples TRBV6-4 to TRBJ2-1; 11 bases map to TRBD2. The junction had 4 bases not matched to a gene; V was cut back by 3 bases and J by 6 bases. The CDR3 extends over 15 amino acids. CDR1 and CDR2 from the germline V gene are MRHNA and SNTAGT. Here the CDR3 DNA reads TGTGCCAGCAGTGAGACTAGCGGGGACTCCAATGAGCAGTTCTTC. Translated, it gives CASSETSGDSNEQFF.

CDR3 residues: CASSLKGYSGNTIYF. The DNA of the CDR3 is TGTGCCAGCAGCTTAAAGGGGTACTCTGGAAACACCATATATTTT. The V call is TRBV5-6, the J call TRBJ1-3; TRBD1 might be the D (5 bases). Germline-derived CDR1 and CDR2 are SGHDT and YYEEEE. Between the trimmed V and J ends, which lost 2 bases and 0 bases, there was a span of 9 bases. CDR3 length: 15 residues.

This clone was detected a few times. The chain links TRBV11-2 to TRBJ1-1; D is undetermined. From germline, CDR1 is SGHAT and CDR2 FQNNGV. Trimming left V 3 bases short and J 5 bases short, with 16 bases between. CDR3 size: 15 residues. The CDR3 DNA reads TGTGCCAGCAGCTTGACGGGATCAGCGGGGACTGAAGCTTTCTTT. Amino acids: CASSLTGSAGTEAFF.

To note about this clone: Other nucleotide sequences in the sample specify the same CDR3. The chain links TRBV5-5 to TRBJ1-4; 10 nucleotides align to TRBD1. The CDR3 length is 14 residues. Germline values: CDR1 SGHKS, CDR2 YYEKEE (reference sequence). Trimming took 2 bases from V and 6 from J; bases not matched to a gene: 1. The CDR3 DNA follows: TGTGCCAGCAGCTTAGGGACAGGGGATGAAAAACTGTTTTTT. Amino acids: CASSLGTGDEKLFF.

The chain has TRBV2 and TRBJ1-2; 8 bases agree with TRBD1. The V and J ends lost 6 bases and 5 bases, in that order; junction bases with no gene match: 8. Germline V CDR1 and CDR2: SNHLY, FYNNEI. The CDR3 totals 14 residues. CDR3 nucleotides: TGTGCCAGCAGAGGACAGGGACGAAGATATGGCTACACCTTC. It codes for CASRGQGRRYGYTF.

Worth noting for this clone: At one boundary the junction diverges from the germline segment, which might be a read error. V gene TRBV7-9 combines with J gene TRBJ2-5; 11 bases agree with TRBD2. This CDR3 is built from 14 residues. CDR1 and CDR2 from the germline V gene are SEHNR and FQNEAQ (reference sequence). This CDR3 is CSSGGLAVQETQYF. Written as DNA, the CDR3 is TGTTCCAGCGGGGGACTAGCGGTACAAGAGACCCAGTACTTC.

The genes are TRBV7-3 and TRBJ2-1; D uncertain. Between the trimmed V and J ends, which lost 4 bases and 8 bases, there was a span of 21 bases. Germline CDR1 is SGHTA and CDR2 is FQGTGA. The CDR3 contains 16 residues. CDR3 nucleotides: TGTGCCAGCAGCTCCGCCGGTCTAGGCGGTTTGGATGAGCAGTTCTTC. Protein sequence: CASSSAGLGGLDEQFF.

V is TRBV19 and J is TRBJ2-7; D is perhaps TRBD2 (6 bases). The germline V gene encodes CDR1 LNHDA and CDR2 SQIVND (reference sequence). Trimming removed 7 bases at V and 2 bases at J, with 9 bases between. CDR3 length equals 12 residues. The CDR3 spells CASTSGAYEQYF. The CDR3 nucleotides read TGTGCCAGTACATCGGGAGCCTACGAGCAGTACTTC.

The chain has TRBV4-1 and TRBJ2-5; 9 bases are shared with TRBD2. Germline lookup yields CDR1 MGHRA and CDR2 YSYEKL. With 0 bases clipped from V and 5 bases from J, the junction kept 7 bases outside the gene matches. CDR3 length: 16 amino acids. The CDR3 DNA reads as TGCGCCAGCAGCCAAGATGGGCGGGGGGGCCGTGAGACCCAGTACTTC. As protein: CASSQDGRGGRETQYF.

V usage is TRBV5-1 and J usage is TRBJ2-1, with 13 bases identical to TRBD2. The germline V gene has CDR1 SGHRS and CDR2 YFSETQ. V lost 5 bases, J lost 8 bases, and 7 bases stayed unmatched. The CDR3 consists of 15 residues. This chain's CDR3 is CASSLGTSGTDEQFF. The CDR3 coding sequence is TGCGCCAGCAGTCTCGGGACTAGCGGGACGGATGAGCAGTTCTTC.

This clone was seen only a few times. Other DNA variants within this sample encode the same CDR3. J is TRBJ1-5 and V is TRBV29-1; D is unresolved. V was clipped by 4 bases and J by 6 bases, with 4 bases between them. Germline V gene data show CDR1 as SQVTM and CDR2 as ANQGSEA. The CDR3 length is 10 residues. DNA for the CDR3: TGCAGCGTTGGCAGTCAGCCCCAGCATTTT. This sequence encodes CSVGSQPQHF.

The chain joins TRBV5-6 to TRBJ2-5; perhaps TRBD2 as D (6 bases). In germline, CDR1 is SGHDT, CDR2 YYEEEE. The CDR3 spans 16 residues. Trimming took 3 bases from V and 2 from J, leaving 17 bases between them. DNA for the CDR3: TGTGCCAGCAGCTCGGCTATCGCGGGGTGGCAAGAGACCCAGTACTTC. This encodes CASSSAIAGWQETQYF.

V usage is TRBV19 and J usage is TRBJ2-5; no clear D gene. Trimming removed 5 bases from V and 4 bases from J, with 17 bases in between. Germline V lookup: CDR1 LNHDA, CDR2 SQIVND (reference sequence). CDR3 size: 15 residues. The CDR3 DNA sequence: TGTGCCAGTAGTCCCAGTAAAAATTCCCGAGAGACCCAGTACTTC. Its protein is CASSPSKNSRETQYF.

V is TRBV19 and J is TRBJ1-1, with D tentatively TRBD1 (5 bases). This CDR3 has 14 amino acids. V was trimmed by 4 bases and J by 10 bases, leaving 19 bases between them. Germline V gives CDR1 LNHDA, CDR2 SQIVND (reference sequence). The CDR3, as DNA: TGTGCCAGTAGTACTGGGGGGGGATTCGGGGGAGCTTTCTTT. Amino acids: CASSTGGGFGGAFF. The full variable domain, in which reference TRBV19 and TRBJ1-1 provide the parts outside the CDR3, is DGGITQSPKYLFRKEGQNVTLSCEQNLNHDAMYWYRQDPGQGLRLIYYSQIVNDFQKGDIAEGYSVSREKKESFPLTVTSAQKNPTAFYLCASSTGGGFGGAFFGQGTRLTVV.